These 26 T cell receptor beta chains were sequenced from one sample in a study of CD8 T cells in Susac syndrome. The RNA, roughly 0.5 to 1 ug, was put through reverse transcription using random hexamers. TCRdb reprocessed the immunoSEQ multiplex PCR reads via MiXCR and lists one record per CDR3 protein. This sample has tens of thousands of distinct CDR3 sequences; 85% to 95% occur once, and the top ten carry approximately 0.48%. Sequencing was performed on CD8+ T cells from PBMCs. These receptors all come from a human donor with Susac syndrome.

The chain couples TRBV7-2 to TRBJ2-2; 10 bases align to TRBD1. This CDR3 has 15 amino acids. The V and J ends lost 1 base and 6 bases, in that order; junction bases with no gene match: 2. Germline CDR1 is SGHTA and CDR2 is FQGNSA. The CDR3 here is CASSLGTGGPGELFF. The CDR3 DNA reads TGTGCCAGCAGCTTAGGGACAGGGGGGCCCGGGGAGCTGTTTTTT.

The V call is TRBV4-1, the J call TRBJ1-2, with D perhaps matching TRBD1 (5 bases). V was trimmed by 0 bases and J by 8 bases, leaving 16 bases between them. Germline CDR1 is MGHRA and CDR2 is YSYEKL. The CDR3 loop spans 15 amino acids. The CDR3 spells CASSQDSVAGRGYTF. CDR3 DNA sequence: TGCGCCAGCAGCCAAGATTCGGTGGCAGGGAGAGGCTACACCTTC.

The chain uses TRBV3-1 and TRBJ2-7; the D gene is possibly TRBD1 (6 bases). The CDR3 runs 14 residues. Germline assignment: CDR1 LGHDT and CDR2 YNNKEL (reference sequence). Between the trimmed V and J ends, which lost 0 bases and 7 bases, there was a span of 13 bases. In DNA form, the CDR3 reads TGTGCCAGCAGCCAAGATGGGGGCCCGCAAGAGCAGTACTTC. This translates into CASSQDGGPQEQYF.

Comment on this clonotype: A read error may produce the germline difference seen at one junction end. The chain combines TRBV14 with TRBJ2-3; a possible D gene is TRBD1 (5 bases). Germline V lookup: CDR1 SGHDN, CDR2 FVKESK. The CDR3 is made up of 15 amino acids. This CDR3 is CASSQVKGYQDTQYF. The DNA for the CDR3 is TGTGCCAGCAGTCAAGTGAAGGGGTACCAGGATACGCAGTATTTT.

This clonotype appeared a single time. The V call is TRBV7-9, the J call TRBJ2-7; D might be TRBD2 (5 bases). CDR1 is SEHNR, CDR2 FQNEAQ, per germline (reference sequence). Trimming removed 10 bases at V and 4 bases at J, with 17 bases between. The CDR3 spans 13 residues. The chain's CDR3 is CATSGERPYEQYF. The CDR3 DNA reads as TGTGCCACGAGCGGTGAGAGACCTTACGAGCAGTACTTC.

The chain couples TRBV2 to TRBJ1-1; TRBD1 is a possible D gene (5 bases). CDR1 SNHLY and CDR2 FYNNEI come from the germline V gene. There are 14 residues in the CDR3. Deletions cut 4 bases from V and 5 bases from J, with 14 bases between. The CDR3 sequence is CASSGPGGQTEAFF. CDR3 in DNA: TGTGCCAGCAGTGGACCGGGCGGACAAACTGAAGCTTTCTTT.

The rearrangement joins TRBV6-5 to TRBJ2-7; 11 positions match TRBD2. J gave up 3 bases and V 3 bases, and 4 bases lay outside the gene matches. CDR1 MNHEY and CDR2 SVGAGI come from the germline V gene. This CDR3 contains 15 residues. This CDR3 is CASSYGTSGFYEQYF. CDR3 in DNA: TGTGCCAGCAGTTATGGGACTAGCGGCTTCTACGAGCAGTACTTC.

The J gene is TRBJ2-2, the V gene TRBV20-1, with 9 nucleotides matching TRBD2. The CDR3 length is 20 residues. Germline V gene data show CDR1 as DFQATT and CDR2 as SNEGSKA (reference sequence). V dropped 4 bases and J dropped 0; count of bases not matched to a gene: 18. The DNA of the CDR3 is TGCAGTGCTATCCAAGGGGGCCCCAGACTAGCGGAGACGAACACCGGGGAGCTGTTTTTT. Protein sequence: CSAIQGGPRLAETNTGELFF.

The rearrangement uses TRBV20-1 and TRBJ2-5; 8 bases are shared with TRBD2. Looked up from germline, CDR1 is DFQATT and CDR2 is SNEGSKA (reference sequence). The CDR3 is made up of 14 amino acids. The trim removed 1 base at V and 5 bases at J, leaving 6 bases unmatched. CDR3 in amino acids: CSARGREGLETQYF. The CDR3 DNA is TGCAGTGCTAGAGGTCGGGAGGGCCTTGAGACCCAGTACTTC.

The chain links TRBV2 to TRBJ2-1, with 10 bases fitting TRBD1. Germline V lookup: CDR1 SNHLY, CDR2 FYNNEI. The length of the CDR3 is 18 residues. Losses at the gene ends were 1 base for V and 4 bases for J; bases not matched to a gene: 10. In DNA form, the CDR3 reads TGTGCCAGCAGTGAAGTCCGCGCGGGACAGGGGATATACAATGAGCAGTTCTTC. This encodes CASSEVRAGQGIYNEQFF.

The chain couples TRBV27 to TRBJ2-7; D is unresolved. The CDR3 has 13 residues. With 4 bases removed from V and 5 bases from J, the gap between germline ends came to 12 bases. Germline CDR1 reads MNHEY; CDR2 reads SMNVEV (reference sequence). The CDR3 sequence is CASSSTVPDEQYF. The CDR3 nucleotides read TGTGCCAGCAGTTCCACAGTCCCCGACGAGCAGTACTTC.

The CDR3 DNA sequence: TGTGCCAGCAGCCCGTTGGGTTACGAGCAGTACTTC. Amino acids: CASSPLGYEQYF. The V gene is TRBV14, the J gene TRBJ2-7; D unclear. The germline CDR1 and CDR2 sequences are SGHDN and FVKESK. V was trimmed by 4 bases and J by 4 bases, leaving 8 bases between them. CDR3 size: 12 residues.

The J gene is TRBJ2-7, the V gene TRBV27; 10 bases line up with TRBD2. Per germline, CDR1 MNHEY and CDR2 SMNVEV (reference sequence). V lost 6 bases, J lost 4 bases, and 3 bases stayed unmatched. The CDR3 totals 13 residues. The chain's CDR3 is CASRGLAEYEQYF. The CDR3 nucleotides read TGTGCCAGCAGAGGACTAGCGGAGTACGAGCAGTACTTC.

The chain uses TRBV9 and TRBJ2-1, with TRBD1 matching over 10 bases. Germline loops: CDR1 SGDLS, CDR2 YYNGEE. The CDR3 loop spans 14 amino acids. J was trimmed by 9 bases and V by 3 bases; bases with no gene match: 6. The CDR3 spells CASSEGTGDGEQFF. DNA for the CDR3: TGTGCCAGCAGCGAGGGGACAGGGGACGGTGAGCAGTTCTTC.

This chain connects TRBV7-2 to TRBJ2-3; maybe TRBD2 (5 bases). The CDR3 sequence is 12 residues long. Germline V gives CDR1 SGHTA, CDR2 FQGNSA. Trimming took off 5 bases at V and 5 bases at J, with 8 bases between the two ends. CDR3 sequence reads: CASSAAGDTQYF. DNA for the CDR3: TGTGCCAGCAGCGCCGCGGGAGATACGCAGTATTTT.

This clonotype has only a few counts. The chain recombines TRBV27 with TRBJ1-5; the D gene is possibly TRBD1 (5 bases). The CDR3 covers 14 residues. Between the trimmed V and J ends, which lost 2 bases and 1 base, there was a span of 6 bases. CDR1 is MNHEY and CDR2 is SMNVEV in the germline V gene (reference sequence). This chain's CDR3 is CASSLQGSNQPQHF. CDR3 coding DNA: TGTGCCAGCAGTTTACAGGGAAGCAATCAGCCCCAGCATTTT.

This chain joins TRBV29-1 and TRBJ2-1; 7 bases agree with TRBD1. The germline CDR1 and CDR2 sequences are SQVTM and ANQGSEA. The J segment lost 0 bases and the V segment lost 6 bases, leaving 5 bases of the junction unmatched. This CDR3 has 14 amino acids. The CDR3 DNA is TGCAGCGTCTGGACAGGTAGCTCCTACAATGAGCAGTTCTTC. This codes for CSVWTGSSYNEQFF.

The rearrangement uses TRBV3-1 and TRBJ2-7; 8 bases map to TRBD2. CDR1 and CDR2 from the germline V gene are LGHDT and YNNKEL (reference sequence). V shed 1 base and J 4 bases; nucleotides not matched to a gene: 3. This CDR3 is built from 14 residues. DNA for the CDR3: TGTGCCAGCAGCCAAGTTGGGACTAGTTACGAGCAGTACTTC. It is translated as CASSQVGTSYEQYF.

The gene calls are TRBV2 and TRBJ2-1, with D possibly being TRBD2 (5 bases). This CDR3 is built from 14 residues. Trimming left V 8 bases short and J 5 bases short, with 16 bases between. CDR1 and CDR2 (germline): SNHLY, FYNNEI. The CDR3 is CASDERLEHNEQFF. In DNA form, the CDR3 reads TGTGCCAGCGATGAGCGGCTAGAGCACAATGAGCAGTTCTTC.

Here the CDR3 DNA reads TGTGCCAGCAGTTGGCAGCCCGGACCCCAAGAGACCCAGTACTTC. Translation gives CASSWQPGPQETQYF. This sequence joins TRBV12-3 or TRBV12-4 and TRBJ2-5; D call uncertain. The CDR3 runs to 15 residues. Trimming stripped 4 bases from V and 1 base from J, with 13 bases between.

The J gene is TRBJ2-7, the V gene TRBV29-1; TRBD2 matches at 8 bases. The CDR3 is made up of 13 amino acids. V gave up 2 bases and J gave up 4 bases; unmatched junction bases: 4. Germline V gives CDR1 SQVTM, CDR2 ANQGSEA. CDR3 loop: CSVESGSGYEQYF. The DNA for the CDR3 is TGCAGCGTTGAAAGCGGGAGCGGATACGAGCAGTACTTC.

The V and J genes are TRBV29-1 and TRBJ2-1, with 8 bases fitting TRBD2. The CDR3 consists of 12 residues. With V trimmed by 5 bases and J by 9 bases, 6 bases remained unmatched. CDR1 is SQVTM and CDR2 is ANQGSEA in the germline V gene. The CDR3 coding sequence is TGCAGCGTTTCGGGAGGGCCAGGTGAGCAGTTCTTC. Translation gives CSVSGGPGEQFF.

The chain is built from TRBV4-1 and TRBJ2-1, with D tentatively TRBD2 (7 bases). Germline lookup yields CDR1 MGHRA and CDR2 YSYEKL. The length of the CDR3 is 17 residues. V lost 4 bases and J lost 10, with 26 bases in between. The CDR3 loop is CASSPHGGLRNNEEQFF. The CDR3 nucleotides read TGCGCCAGCAGCCCCCACGGGGGGCTTCGCAACAATGAAGAGCAGTTCTTC.

V gene TRBV7-9 combines with J gene TRBJ1-5; weak D call: TRBD1 (5 bases). Germline V gene lookup returns CDR1 SEHNR and CDR2 FQNEAQ (reference sequence). The V end was cut by 6 bases, the J end by 6 bases, with 12 bases between. There are 13 residues in the CDR3. In DNA form, the CDR3 reads TGTGCCAGCAGTTGGGGGGTCGGTCAGCCCCAGCATTTT. Its translation is CASSWGVGQPQHF.

CDR3 sequence (DNA): TGTGCCGGCGGGACTTCCTACAATGAGCAGTTCTTC. As protein: CAGGTSYNEQFF. The J gene is TRBJ2-1, the V gene TRBV6-6; D perhaps matches TRBD2 (6 bases). This CDR3 is 12 amino acids long. Germline V gene data show CDR1 as MNHNY and CDR2 as SVGAGI (reference sequence). V dropped 11 bases and J dropped 1 base, with 9 bases sitting between them.

The J gene is TRBJ2-4, the V gene TRBV7-2; 8 nucleotides agree with TRBD2. J lost 5 bases, V lost 0 bases, and 6 bases had no gene match. CDR1 and CDR2 from the germline V gene are SGHTA and FQGNSA. This CDR3 region has 16 residues. Here the CDR3 DNA reads TGTGCCAGCAGCTTAGCGCCGGGAGGGCCCCAAAACATTCAGTACTTC. It specifies CASSLAPGGPQNIQYF.